The 18 T cell receptor beta chains presented below share a single source sample, sequenced in a study of blood T cell repertoires in COVID-19. Sequenced by immunoSEQ multiplex PCR; TCRdb stores in-frame clones only, minus some. The table includes under 45,000 clones, roughly 80% detected once. The sample comprised peripheral blood. These receptors were obtained from a man in his 70s with COVID-19, enrolled during active disease.

This rearrangement joins TRBV9 to TRBJ2-2; D possibly corresponds to TRBD1 (6 bases). This CDR3 is built from 14 residues. V was shortened by 4 bases and J by 7 bases, with 14 bases between the two germline ends. Germline CDR1 is SGDLS and CDR2 is YYNGEE. This CDR3 reads CASSPQGIIGELFF. DNA of the CDR3: TGTGCCAGCAGCCCACAGGGTATTATCGGGGAGCTGTTTTTT.

This clone was seen once. V gene TRBV19 combines with J gene TRBJ2-7, with 10 bases lining up with TRBD1. V shed 6 bases, J shed 4 bases, and the junction held 9 bases outside the gene matches. Germline CDR1 reads LNHDA; CDR2 reads SQIVND (reference sequence). CDR3 length: 15 residues. The CDR3 reads CASSRRQGAGYEQYF. The CDR3 DNA follows: TGTGCCAGTAGCAGGAGACAGGGGGCGGGGTACGAGCAGTACTTC.

The rearrangement uses TRBV11-2 and TRBJ2-5; 10 nucleotides agree with TRBD1. The CDR3 covers 15 residues. Unmatched junction bases numbered 6, after V lost 4 bases and J lost 4 bases. CDR1 is SGHAT and CDR2 is FQNNGV in the germline V gene. CDR3 sequence (DNA): TGTGCCAGCAGCTCCGGGACAGGGGCGACAGAGACCCAGTACTTC. This codes for CASSSGTGATETQYF.

The V and J genes are TRBV28 and TRBJ2-2; the D gene is possibly TRBD2 (5 bases). V gave up 1 base and J gave up 5 bases, with 5 bases separating them. From germline, CDR1 is MDHEN and CDR2 SYDVKM. The CDR3 loop spans 13 amino acids. The chain's CDR3 is CASSLSGTGELFF. CDR3 bases: TGTGCCAGCAGTTTATCGGGGACCGGGGAGCTGTTTTTT.

This chain connects TRBV6-5 to TRBJ2-1; 7 bases fit TRBD1. This CDR3 comprises 13 residues. The J segment lost 5 bases and the V segment lost 7 bases, leaving 5 bases of the junction unmatched. In germline, CDR1 is MNHEY, CDR2 SVGAGI. CDR3: CASMRQGDNEQFF. CDR3 nucleotides: TGTGCCAGCATGAGACAGGGCGACAATGAGCAGTTCTTC.

The chain couples TRBV2 to TRBJ1-1, with D maybe TRBD1 (6 bases). V was trimmed by 4 bases and J by 3 bases, leaving 12 bases between them. The CDR3 consists of 14 residues. Looked up from germline, CDR1 is SNHLY and CDR2 is FYNNEI. CDR3 region: CASSVQGQDTEAFF. DNA for the CDR3: TGTGCCAGCAGTGTTCAGGGACAAGACACTGAAGCTTTCTTT.

The chain carries TRBV6-5 and TRBJ2-5; 8 positions match TRBD1. CDR3 length: 15 residues. In germline, CDR1 is MNHEY, CDR2 SVGAGI. V trimming: 5 bases; J trimming: 5 bases; junction bases outside the gene matches: 10. In DNA, the CDR3 is TGTGCCAGCAGTATGGGACAGGTATTAGGGGAGACCCAGTACTTC. This codes for CASSMGQVLGETQYF.

V is TRBV4-3 and J is TRBJ2-7; the D gene is possibly TRBD2 (5 bases). V lost 4 bases to trimming and J lost 2 bases, with 12 bases between them. The germline V gene encodes CDR1 LGHNA and CDR2 YSLEER. CDR3 size: 14 residues. DNA of the CDR3: TGCGCCAGCAGCCTCGACTACCCTCCCTACGAGCAGTACTTC. It specifies CASSLDYPPYEQYF.

The chain couples TRBV29-1 to TRBJ1-2, with a tentative D call TRBD1 (6 bases). The V and J ends lost 3 bases and 4 bases respectively, with 24 bases between them. Germline-derived CDR1 and CDR2 are SQVTM and ANQGSEA. The CDR3 consists of 17 residues. CDR3 DNA: TGCAGCGTTGAGGCGCTGGACAGTCCAACAAGCGGCTATGGCTACACCTTC. This encodes CSVEALDSPTSGYGYTF.

This clone was counted a few times. The chain combines TRBV6-2 or TRBV6-3 with TRBJ2-1, with TRBD2 matching over 12 bases. Germline V gene sequence: CDR1 MNHEY, CDR2 SVGEGT. Trimming removed 0 bases from V and 9 bases from J; junction bases left unmatched: 6. The CDR3 loop spans 16 amino acids. This CDR3 is CASSYSGLAGGGEQFF. The DNA of the CDR3 is TGTGCCAGCAGTTACTCAGGGCTAGCGGGAGGGGGTGAGCAGTTCTTC.

The chain is built from TRBV5-5 and TRBJ1-6; possible D gene TRBD1, 6 bases. Germline CDR1 and CDR2: SGHKS and YYEKEE (reference sequence). The CDR3 is 15 amino acids. V lost 2 bases, J lost 4 bases, and 10 bases lay in between. This CDR3 is CASSFGGAYNSPLHF. CDR3 bases: TGTGCCAGCAGCTTTGGGGGCGCGTATAATTCACCCCTCCACTTT.

This clone turned up a few times. The chain recombines TRBV5-4 with TRBJ2-6, with TRBD2 matching over 15 bases. V shed 3 bases and J 2 bases; nucleotides not matched to a gene: 3. The CDR3 consists of 18 residues. Looked up from germline, CDR1 is SGHNT and CDR2 is YYREEE (reference sequence). The CDR3 region has the DNA TGTGCCAGCAGCTATGGACTAGCGGGAGGGCCTGGGGCCAACGTCCTGACTTTC. This gives the protein CASSYGLAGGPGANVLTF.

V and J are TRBV27 and TRBJ2-2; D remains unclear. CDR1 is MNHEY and CDR2 is SMNVEV in the germline V gene (reference sequence). The CDR3 sequence is 14 residues long. With 3 bases removed from V and 0 bases from J, the gap between germline ends came to 5 bases. This chain's CDR3 is CASSFRTNTGELFF. DNA of the CDR3: TGTGCCAGCAGTTTCAGAACGAACACCGGGGAGCTGTTTTTT.

This clone was counted once. The rearrangement uses TRBV6-5 and TRBJ1-2; 8 bases map to TRBD1. Germline-derived CDR1 and CDR2 are MNHEY and SVGAGI. This CDR3 contains 14 residues. After removal of 2 bases from V and 4 bases from J, the junction contained 3 bases not matched to a gene. CDR3 region: CASSYDRGLYGYTF. Here the CDR3 DNA reads TGTGCCAGCAGTTACGACAGGGGTCTCTATGGCTACACCTTC.

The chain is built from TRBV2 and TRBJ2-4, with 10 bases identical to TRBD2. CDR1 is SNHLY and CDR2 is FYNNEI in the germline V gene. V lost 2 bases and J lost 0; bases outside the gene matches: 4. CDR3 length equals 17 residues. The CDR3 nucleotides read TGTGCCAGCAGTGAATCCGCTAGCGGGAGAGCCAAAAACATTCAGTACTTC. Its protein is CASSESASGRAKNIQYF. The full variable domain, with the rest looked up from reference TRBV2 and TRBJ2-4, is EPEVTQTPSHQVTQMGQEVILRCVPISNHLYFYWYRQILGQKVEFLVSFYNNEISEKSEIFDDQFSVERPDGSNFTLKIRSTKLEDSAMYFCASSESASGRAKNIQYFGAGTRLSVL.

This chain uses TRBV11-2 with TRBJ2-7; tentatively, D is TRBD2 (5 bases). V was clipped by 5 bases and J by 4 bases, with 15 bases between them. Germline values: CDR1 SGHAT, CDR2 FQNNGV. The CDR3 loop spans 14 amino acids. DNA of the CDR3: TGTGCCAGCAGCCCGCTGGGGAGCCTTTACGAGCAGTACTTC. Translated, it gives CASSPLGSLYEQYF. Complete variable domain (other parts from reference TRBV11-2 and TRBJ2-7): EAGVAQSPRYKIIEKRQSVAFWCNPISGHATLYWYQQILGQGPKLLIQFQNNGVVDDSQLPKDRFSAERLKGVDSTLKIQPAKLEDSAVYLCASSPLGSLYEQYFGPGTRLTVT.

The chain links TRBV5-4 to TRBJ2-3, with TRBD2 matching over 10 bases. Germline V gives CDR1 SGHNT, CDR2 YYREEE (reference sequence). The junction had 7 bases not matched to a gene; V was cut back by 3 bases and J by 6 bases. There are 15 residues in the CDR3. CDR3 sequence reads: CASSSGTSASDTQYF. As DNA, the CDR3 is TGTGCCAGCAGCTCCGGGACTAGCGCCTCGGATACGCAGTATTTT.

CDR3 protein: CASSLTDEKLFF. The CDR3 bases are TGTGCCAGCAGCCTCACAGATGAAAAACTGTTTTTT. This rearrangement joins TRBV28 to TRBJ1-4, with D hard to call. Trimming took 6 bases from V and 6 from J, leaving 8 bases between them. This CDR3 is 12 amino acids long. Germline assignment: CDR1 MDHEN and CDR2 SYDVKM.